This T cell receptor beta chain was captured in a study of blood T cell repertoires in COVID-19 (dated by TCRdb to 2019 to 2021). Some background on the complete study: Samples from collaborators originated in the United States, Italy and Spain and spanned both the acute and convalescent phases of COVID-19. The prospective study material was composed of cDNA or gDNA derived from T cells, B-cell-depleted T cells, or PBMCs. Deeply sampled blood TCRbeta repertoires from subjects exposed to, actively infected with, or recovered from COVID-19 were included in the dataset. A freely available public database, intended as a resource for researchers studying the immune response to SARS-CoV-2, is where the repertoires were released. The samples were drawn from the first 160 participants of the ongoing ImmuneRACE study and from 950 to 1,500 subjects provided by 6 global collaborators. A de-identified subject ID, COVID-19 status, age in years and sex were almost always included in the sample metadata. Where available, HLA class I and class II types were obtained from metadata supplied by the sample provider rather than from assay-based typing.

As for this clone: What this receptor recognizes is not known. No base-level quality is on record; no much larger clone is a single base apart.

The collaborating institutions used their own protocols to collect whole blood in K2EDTA tubes. For TCRbeta analysis, collaborators shipped samples in one of three forms: frozen whole blood, isolated PBMCs, or DNA extracted from either of those sample types. As encoded in the germline V gene, CDR1 is SGHAT while CDR2 is FQNNGV. V loses 1 base of germline sequence and J loses 5 bases, and the interval between the two ends is 6 bases. The CDR3 spans 13 residues, from the cysteine through the phenylalanine. The retained sequence is limited to the CDR3, 39 bases, with the frame set at the first base. TCRbeta CDR3 regions were amplified from genomic DNA by means of the immunoSEQ Assay, a bias-controlled multiplex PCR. As for how the authors treated the data: The number of nucleated cells in each sample was estimated by amplification of reference gene primers within the assay. To quantify the absolute abundance of each unique TCRbeta CDR3 rearrangement, sequence reads were collapsed and filtered. For each sample, productive Simpson clonality was calculated by taking the square root of Simpson's diversity index across productive rearrangements. Drawn from immuneACCESS, this table holds only the in-frame rearrangements with V and J called that TCRdb kept. Clones are partly lost; checked studies trace under half to an unresolved V gene and leave the rest unexplained. From that table come the V and J calls and clone size; the DNA was used to work out D and trimming. This sample is represented by about 46,000 clones; approximately 85% of them were singletons. In total, the top ten clones hold about 6.5% of the sample.

Results and caveats for the whole study, not just this receptor: The quantity of clinical and demographic metadata differed by source and by participant and was supplied without curation.

This sequence uses TRBV11-2 and TRBJ1-5; the D gene is unclear. The sequenced sample consisted of peripheral blood. This TCR was recovered from a man between 60 and 75 years old with acute or convalescent COVID-19. The CDR3 protein is CASSLVTDQPQHF. The nucleotide sequence is given as TGTGCCAGCAGCTTAGTTACGGATCAGCCCCAGCATTTT. Joined to the reference TRBV11-2 and TRBJ1-5 proteins, this CDR3 gives the full variable domain: EAGVAQSPRYKIIEKRQSVAFWCNPISGHATLYWYQQILGQGPKLLIQFQNNGVVDDSQLPKDRFSAERLKGVDSTLKIQPAKLEDSAVYLCASSLVTDQPQHFGDGTRLSIL.